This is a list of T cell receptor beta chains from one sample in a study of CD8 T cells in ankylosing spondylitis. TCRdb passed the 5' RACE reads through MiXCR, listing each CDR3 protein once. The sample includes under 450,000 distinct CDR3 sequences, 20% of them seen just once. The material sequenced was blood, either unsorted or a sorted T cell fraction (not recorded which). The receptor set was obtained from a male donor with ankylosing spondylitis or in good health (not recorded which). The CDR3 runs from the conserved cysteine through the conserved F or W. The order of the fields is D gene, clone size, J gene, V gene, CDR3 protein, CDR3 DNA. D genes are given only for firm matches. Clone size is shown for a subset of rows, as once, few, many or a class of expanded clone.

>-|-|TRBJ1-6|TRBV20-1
CSARDAFYPLGQPKLHF
TGCAGTGCTAGAGATGCCTTTTATCCCCTGGGGCAACCCAAGCTCCACTTT
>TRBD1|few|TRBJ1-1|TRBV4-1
CASSQVGQGYTEAFF
TGCGCCAGCAGCCAAGTGGGACAGGGTTACACTGAAGCTTTCTTT
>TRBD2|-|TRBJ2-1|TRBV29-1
CSVEVFGEGDEQFF
TGCAGCGTTGAGGTCTTTGGGGAGGGAGATGAGCAGTTCTTC
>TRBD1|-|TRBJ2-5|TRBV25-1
CASSNTGVQETQYF
TGTGCCAGCAGTAACACAGGGGTCCAAGAGACCCAGTACTTC
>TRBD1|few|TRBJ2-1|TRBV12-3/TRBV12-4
CASAPGQGASEQFF
TGTGCCAGCGCACCGGGACAGGGGGCTAGTGAGCAGTTCTTC
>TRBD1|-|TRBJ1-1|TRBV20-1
CSAREGTGTNTEAFF
TGCAGTGCTAGAGAAGGGACAGGGACGAACACTGAAGCTTTCTTT
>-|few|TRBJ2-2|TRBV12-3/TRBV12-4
CASSSREGSGNTGELFF
TGTGCCAGCAGTAGCCGCGAGGGTTCAGGGAACACCGGGGAGCTGTTTTTT
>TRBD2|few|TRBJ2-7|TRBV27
CASSYSGGGVYEQYF
TGTGCCAGCAGCTACTCGGGGGGGGGCGTATACGAGCAGTACTTC
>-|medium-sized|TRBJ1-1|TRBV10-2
CASGAMNTEAFF
TGCGCCAGCGGGGCCATGAACACTGAAGCTTTCTTT
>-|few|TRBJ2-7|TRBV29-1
CSVLSTGREQYF
TGCAGCGTTTTGTCGACCGGCAGGGAGCAGTACTTC
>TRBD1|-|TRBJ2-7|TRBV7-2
CASRTPGQLNYEQYF
TGTGCCAGCAGAACACCGGGACAGCTCAACTACGAGCAGTACTTC
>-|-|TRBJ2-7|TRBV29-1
CSVVGLGSYEQYF
TGCAGCGTTGTTGGTCTGGGGTCCTACGAGCAGTACTTC
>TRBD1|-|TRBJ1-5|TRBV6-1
CASSELTGENQPQHF
TGTGCCAGCAGTGAGTTGACAGGGGAGAATCAGCCCCAGCATTTT
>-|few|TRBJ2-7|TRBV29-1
CSVEKPGLESYEQYF
TGCAGCGTTGAAAAACCGGGACTGGAGTCCTACGAGCAGTACTTC
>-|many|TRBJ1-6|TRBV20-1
CSAPRGIGVNSPLHF
TGCAGTGCTCCCCGTGGGATTGGGGTCAATTCACCCCTCCACTTT
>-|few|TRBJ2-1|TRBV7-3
CASSPNIGGLYEQFF
TGTGCCAGCAGCCCGAACATTGGGGGGCTGTATGAGCAGTTCTTC
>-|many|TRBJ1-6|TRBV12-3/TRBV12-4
CASSLGGGHSPLHF
TGTGCCAGCAGTTTAGGAGGGGGTCATTCACCCCTCCACTTT
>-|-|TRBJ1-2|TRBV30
CAWRSGISRYGYTF
TGTGCCTGGAGATCGGGAATCTCCCGGTATGGCTACACCTTC
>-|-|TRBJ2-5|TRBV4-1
CASSQEGRGEETQYF
TGCGCCAGCAGCCAAGAGGGCAGGGGTGAAGAGACCCAGTACTTC
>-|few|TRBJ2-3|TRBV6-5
CASSYLGKVDTQYF
TGTGCCAGCAGTTACTTGGGAAAAGTTGATACGCAGTATTTT
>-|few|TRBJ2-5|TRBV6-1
CASSASVYQETQYF
TGTGCCAGCAGTGCTAGCGTGTACCAAGAGACCCAGTACTTC
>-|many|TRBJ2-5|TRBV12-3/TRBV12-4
CASSRGAQETQYF
TGTGCCAGCAGTCGCGGGGCCCAAGAGACCCAGTACTTC
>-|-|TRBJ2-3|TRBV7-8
CASSLLPGGPFADTQYF
TGTGCCAGCAGCTTACTTCCCGGGGGACCTTTTGCAGATACGCAGTATTTT
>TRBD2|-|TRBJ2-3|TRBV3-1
CASSQESGGANTQYF
TGTGCCAGCAGCCAAGAAAGCGGGGGGGCAAATACGCAGTATTTT
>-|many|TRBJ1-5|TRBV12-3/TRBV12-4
CASSLRGQPQHF
TGTGCCAGCAGTTTAAGGGGACAGCCCCAGCATTTT
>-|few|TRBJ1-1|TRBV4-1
CASSQDPGTDPDAFF
TGCGCCAGCAGCCAAGATCCAGGGACCGATCCCGACGCTTTCTTT
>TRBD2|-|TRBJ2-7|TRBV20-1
CSARGLAVYEQYF
TGCAGCGCGAGAGGACTAGCGGTTTACGAGCAGTACTTC
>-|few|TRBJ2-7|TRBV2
CASRRTDTYEQYF
TGTGCCAGCAGACGGACAGATACCTACGAGCAGTACTTC
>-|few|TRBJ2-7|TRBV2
CASSERVGEVQQYF
TGTGCCAGCAGTGAAAGAGTAGGGGAGGTGCAGCAGTACTTC
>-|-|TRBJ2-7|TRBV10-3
CALDRDNSYEQYF
TGTGCCCTTGATCGGGACAACTCCTACGAGCAGTACTTC
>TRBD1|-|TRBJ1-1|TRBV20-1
CSAWDRSGTEAFF
TGCAGTGCTTGGGACAGGTCGGGCACTGAAGCTTTCTTT
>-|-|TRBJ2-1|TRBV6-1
CAGASGSSYNEQFF
TGTGCCGGAGCGTCAGGGTCCTCCTACAATGAGCAGTTCTTC
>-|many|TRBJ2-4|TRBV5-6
CASSFSGFGKNIQYF
TGTGCCAGCAGCTTTTCTGGGTTTGGCAAAAACATTCAGTACTTC
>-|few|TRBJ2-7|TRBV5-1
CASSLATASYEQYF
TGCGCCAGCAGCTTGGCGACAGCCTCCTACGAGCAGTACTTC
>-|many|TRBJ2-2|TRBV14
CASSHYTGELFF
TGTGCCAGCAGCCATTACACCGGGGAGCTGTTTTTT
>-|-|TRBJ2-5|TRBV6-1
CASSPGDIQETQYF
TGTGCCAGCAGCCCTGGGGACATTCAAGAGACCCAGTACTTC
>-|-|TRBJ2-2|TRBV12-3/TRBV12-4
CASTPRETNTGELFF
TGTGCCAGCACCCCCAGGGAGACCAACACCGGGGAGCTGTTTTTT
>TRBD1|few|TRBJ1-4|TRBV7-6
CASSIGQGDARYEKLFF
TGTGCCAGCAGCATAGGACAGGGGGATGCTCGGTATGAAAAACTGTTTTTT
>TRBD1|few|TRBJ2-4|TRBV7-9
CASSLTPGQGFLQYF
TGTGCCAGCAGCCTGACACCGGGACAGGGTTTCCTTCAGTACTTC
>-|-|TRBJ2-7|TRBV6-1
CASRNIPGESYEQYF
TGTGCCAGCAGGAACATCCCAGGGGAATCCTACGAGCAGTACTTC
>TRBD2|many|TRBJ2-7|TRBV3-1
CASSQVGTSWVGEQYF
TGTGCCAGCAGCCAAGTTGGGACTAGTTGGGTTGGGGAGCAGTACTTC
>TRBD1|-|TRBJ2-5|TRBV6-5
CASSYSFGTGVETQYF
TGTGCCAGCAGTTACTCGTTTGGGACAGGGGTTGAGACCCAGTACTTC
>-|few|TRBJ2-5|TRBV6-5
CASSYGGGNQETQYF
TGTGCCAGCAGTTACGGTGGGGGCAACCAAGAGACCCAGTACTTC
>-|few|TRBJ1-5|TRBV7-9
CASSTQGGSNQPQHF
TGTGCCAGCAGCACACAGGGTGGAAGCAATCAGCCCCAGCATTTT
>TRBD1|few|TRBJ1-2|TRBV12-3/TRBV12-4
CASSFGTGGPYGYTF
TGTGCCAGCAGTTTTGGGACAGGGGGCCCCTATGGCTACACCTTC
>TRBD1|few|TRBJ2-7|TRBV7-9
CASSEVVADRAYEQYF
TGTGCCAGCAGCGAAGTGGTAGCGGACAGGGCCTACGAGCAGTACTTC
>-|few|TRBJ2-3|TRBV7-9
CASSPGGVTFGTDTQYF
TGTGCCAGCAGCCCCGGTGGGGTAACCTTTGGCACAGATACGCAGTATTTT
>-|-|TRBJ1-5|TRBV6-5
CASSYGAGNQPQHF
TGTGCCAGCAGTTACGGGGCAGGGAATCAGCCCCAGCATTTT
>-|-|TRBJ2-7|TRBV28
CASSWHQGGSYEQYF
TGTGCCAGCAGTTGGCACCAGGGGGGTTCCTACGAGCAGTACTTC
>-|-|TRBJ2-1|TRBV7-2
CASSSPPTNEQFF
TGTGCCAGCAGCTCCCCTCCGACTAATGAGCAGTTCTTC
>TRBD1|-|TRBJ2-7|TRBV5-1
CASAPDRGLSYEQYF
TGCGCCAGCGCTCCCGACAGGGGGCTTTCCTACGAGCAGTACTTC
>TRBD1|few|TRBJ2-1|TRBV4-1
CASSQVGGQGARNEQFF
TGCGCCAGCAGCCAAGTTGGGGGACAGGGGGCTCGTAATGAGCAGTTCTTC
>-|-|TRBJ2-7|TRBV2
CASSPRQTYEQYF
TGTGCCAGCAGCCCCAGACAGACCTACGAGCAGTACTTC
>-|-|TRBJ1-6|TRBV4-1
CASSQVLSSYNSPLHF
TGCGCCAGCAGCCAAGTGTTGAGCTCCTATAATTCACCCCTCCACTTT